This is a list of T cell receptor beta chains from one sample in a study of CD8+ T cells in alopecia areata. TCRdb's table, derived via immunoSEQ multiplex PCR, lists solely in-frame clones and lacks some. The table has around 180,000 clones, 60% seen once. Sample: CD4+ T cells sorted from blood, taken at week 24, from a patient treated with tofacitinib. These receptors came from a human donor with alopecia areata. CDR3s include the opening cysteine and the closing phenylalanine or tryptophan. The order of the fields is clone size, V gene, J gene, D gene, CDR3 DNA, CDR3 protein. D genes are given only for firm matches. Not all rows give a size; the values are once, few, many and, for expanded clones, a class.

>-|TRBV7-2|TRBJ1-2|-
TGTGCCAGCAGCCCCAGCAGGGGCCCTTATGGCTACACCTTC
CASSPSRGPYGYTF
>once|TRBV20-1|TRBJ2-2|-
TGCAGTGCGACGGTGGCCGGGGAGCTGTTTTTT
CSATVAGELFF
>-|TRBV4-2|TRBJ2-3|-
TGTGCCAGCAGCCAAAATTTAGTTGGGGCGCAGTATTTT
CASSQNLVGAQYF
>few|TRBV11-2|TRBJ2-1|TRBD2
TGTGCCAGCAGCTTAGTAGCGGGGGGAGGCGATGAGCAGTTCTTC
CASSLVAGGGDEQFF
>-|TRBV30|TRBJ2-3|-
TGTGCCTGGAGTGTTCCACTCACCGGGACATCCACAGATACGCAGTATTTT
CAWSVPLTGTSTDTQYF
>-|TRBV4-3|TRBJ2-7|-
TGCGCCAGCAGCCAAGGAATGGAGCAGTACTTC
CASSQGMEQYF
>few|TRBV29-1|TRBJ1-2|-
TGCAGCGCCCTTGGGCCCTATGGCTACACCTTC
CSALGPYGYTF
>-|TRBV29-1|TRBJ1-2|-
TGCAGCGTTGAAGACACAGTTCGCGGCGGCTACACCTTC
CSVEDTVRGGYTF
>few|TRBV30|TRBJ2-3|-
TGTGCCTGGAGTGAGCGACCCACGGCGGATACGCAGTATTTT
CAWSERPTADTQYF
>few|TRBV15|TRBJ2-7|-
TGTGCCACCAGCTCGACCGGGACGCATATCTCCTACGAGCAGTACTTC
CATSSTGTHISYEQYF
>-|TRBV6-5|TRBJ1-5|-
TGTGCCAGCATGGGACACAAAAATCAGCCCCAGCATTTT
CASMGHKNQPQHF
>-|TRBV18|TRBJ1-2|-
TGTGCCAGCTCACCTACAGGGAGCTATGGCTACACCTTC
CASSPTGSYGYTF
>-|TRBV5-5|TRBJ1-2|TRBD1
TGTGCCAGCAGCTTGGACAGGGGTAATGGCTACACCTTC
CASSLDRGNGYTF
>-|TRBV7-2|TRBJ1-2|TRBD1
TGTGCCAGCAGCTACGGACAGGGTGGGAACTATGGCTACACCTTC
CASSYGQGGNYGYTF
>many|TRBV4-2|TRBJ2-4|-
TGTGCCAGCAGCCACTCATGGGAGAGTGGAAAAAACATTCAGTACTTC
CASSHSWESGKNIQYF